This T cell receptor (beta chain) was captured in a study of cytomegalovirus exposure and HLA in healthy donors. PCR used 60 Vbeta primers and 13 Jbeta primers. The method was immunoSEQ multiplex PCR; TCRdb's version includes in-frame clones alone and lacks a portion of them. The top ten hold 10% to 15% of the sample, which has more than 95,000 clones, roughly 82% seen once. Study-level findings and limits: In a later analysis, parvovirus B19, influenza, CMV and Epstein-Barr virus appeared linked to several top co-occurrence clusters. Analysis was carried out at a later point, and it linked a missense DCLRE1C variant to TCR beta V- and J-gene trimming. Most of the CMV-associated TCR beta chains (in a later analysis) appeared to be HLA-restricted.

A word on this clone: Its antigen is as yet unknown.

Germline CDR1 reads KGHSH; CDR2 reads LQKENI. CDR3 length equals 18 residues. With 1 base removed from V and 0 bases from J, the gap between germline ends came to 17 bases. This TCR was sampled from a woman aged 35 to 49 in good health and CMV-seropositive. The sequencing input was PBMCs. The rearrangement joins TRBV18 to TRBJ2-3; TRBD2 is a possible D gene (5 bases). CDR3 region: CASSPRQGSGASTDTQYF. CDR3 in DNA: TGTGCCAGCTCACCACGCCAAGGGAGCGGAGCTAGCACAGATACGCAGTATTTT.